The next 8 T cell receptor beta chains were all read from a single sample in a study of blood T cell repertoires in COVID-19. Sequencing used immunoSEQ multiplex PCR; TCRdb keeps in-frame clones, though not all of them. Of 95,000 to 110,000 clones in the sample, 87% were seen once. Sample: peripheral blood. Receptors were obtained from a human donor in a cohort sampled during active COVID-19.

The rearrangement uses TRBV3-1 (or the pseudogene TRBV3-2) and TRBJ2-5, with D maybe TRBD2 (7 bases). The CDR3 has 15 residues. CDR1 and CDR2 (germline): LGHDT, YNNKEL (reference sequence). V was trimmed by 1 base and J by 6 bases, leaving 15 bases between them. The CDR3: CASSQGSGGLKTQYF. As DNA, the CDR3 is TGTGCCAGCAGCCAAGGTTCGGGGGGCCTAAAGACCCAGTACTTC.

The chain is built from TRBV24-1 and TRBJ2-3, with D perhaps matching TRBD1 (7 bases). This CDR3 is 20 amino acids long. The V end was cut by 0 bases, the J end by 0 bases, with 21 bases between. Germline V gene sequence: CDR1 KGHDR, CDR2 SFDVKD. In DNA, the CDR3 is TGTGCCACCAGTGATTTGCGAGCGCCAGGGGGGTACTCTAGCACAGATACGCAGTATTTT. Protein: CATSDLRAPGGYSSTDTQYF.

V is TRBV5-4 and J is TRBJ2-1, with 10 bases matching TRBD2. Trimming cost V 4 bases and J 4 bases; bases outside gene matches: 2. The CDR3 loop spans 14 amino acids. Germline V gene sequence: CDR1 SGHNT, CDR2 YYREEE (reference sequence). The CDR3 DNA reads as TGTGCCAGCAGCCTTAGCGGGAGGTACAATGAGCAGTTCTTC. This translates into CASSLSGRYNEQFF. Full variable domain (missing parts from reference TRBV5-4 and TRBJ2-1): ETGVTQSPTHLIKTRGQQVTLRCSSQSGHNTVSWYQQALGQGPQFIFQYYREEENGRGNFPPRFSGLQFPNYSSELNVNALELDDSALYLCASSLSGRYNEQFFGPGTRLTVL.

The CDR3: CASSAVGQTGTGDYEQYF. The CDR3 coding sequence is TGTGCCAGCAGCGCGGTCGGGCAAACCGGGACAGGGGACTACGAGCAGTACTTC. The V call is TRBV21-1, the J call TRBJ2-7; the listed D gene, TRBD1, was not tested against the DNA. TRBV21-1 is a listed pseudogene. The CDR3 sequence is 18 residues long.

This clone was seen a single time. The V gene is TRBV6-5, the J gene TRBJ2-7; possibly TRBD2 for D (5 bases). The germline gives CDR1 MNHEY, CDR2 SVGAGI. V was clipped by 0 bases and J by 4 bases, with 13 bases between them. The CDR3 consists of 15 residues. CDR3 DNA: TGTGCCAGCAGTTACTCGGTAGGGAGAATGTACGAGCAGTACTTC. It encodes CASSYSVGRMYEQYF.

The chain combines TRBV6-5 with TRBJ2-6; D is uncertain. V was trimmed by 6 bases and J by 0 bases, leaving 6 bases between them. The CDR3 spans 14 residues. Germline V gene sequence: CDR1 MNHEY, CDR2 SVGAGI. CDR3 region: CASSTGSGANVLTF. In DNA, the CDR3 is TGTGCCAGCAGCACCGGCTCTGGGGCCAACGTCCTGACTTTC.

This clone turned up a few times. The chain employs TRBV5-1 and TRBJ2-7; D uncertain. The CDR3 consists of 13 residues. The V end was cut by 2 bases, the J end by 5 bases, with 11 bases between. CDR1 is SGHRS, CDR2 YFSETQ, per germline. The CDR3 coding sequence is TGCGCCAGCAGCTTCTGGAGCCCCGACGAGCAGTACTTC. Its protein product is CASSFWSPDEQYF.

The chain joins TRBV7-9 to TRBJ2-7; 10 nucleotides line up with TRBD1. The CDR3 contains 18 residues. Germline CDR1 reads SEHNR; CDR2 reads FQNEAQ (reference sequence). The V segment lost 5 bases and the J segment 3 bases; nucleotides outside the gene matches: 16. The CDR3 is CASSHQGTGDQPYYEQYF. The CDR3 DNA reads TGTGCCAGCAGCCACCAGGGGACAGGGGATCAACCCTACTACGAGCAGTACTTC.